Listed below are T cell receptor beta chains from one sample, sequenced in a study of blood T cell repertoires in COVID-19. Some clones are missing from TCRdb's copy, which holds only in-frame ones; the method was immunoSEQ multiplex PCR. The table shows under 450,000 clones, with about nine tenths occurring only once. Sequences were obtained from peripheral blood. The receptors here all came from a woman in her 50s with COVID-19, enrolled during active disease. Each CDR3 is given without its conserved first and last residue.

>TRBV30|TRBJ2-1
AWRQGQASNEQF
>TRBV30|TRBJ1-2
AWNPGTGGKDYGYT
>TRBV28|TRBJ1-6
ASRSLRTAPGGSPLH
>TRBV7-9|TRBJ2-2
ASSPQNTGELF
>TRBV5-1|TRBJ2-7
ASSLRPPGGLAVYEQY
>TRBV7-2|TRBJ2-2
ASSPLAQGAGELF
>TRBV24-1|TRBJ2-5
ATSDGAGGPQETQY
>TRBV27|TRBJ1-1
ASSDRVFTEAF
>TRBV27|TRBJ1-4
ASSLSGGQSRKLF
>TRBV23-1|TRBJ1-5
ASGGVFGQPQH
>TRBV6-2/TRBV6-3|TRBJ1-1
ASSYIREAF
>TRBV20-1|TRBJ1-3
SASLADTIY
>TRBV4-1|TRBJ1-6
ASTSPGQGVHSPLH
>TRBV19|TRBJ1-4
ASSIAWSNEKLF
>TRBV30|TRBJ1-1
ACIGGVNTEAF
>TRBV11-2|TRBJ1-1
ASSLAGRQGRNTEAF
>TRBV5-4|TRBJ1-6
ASSGGQETPLH
>TRBV2|TRBJ1-2
ASIVGGDGYT
>TRBV12-5|TRBJ1-5
ASADTTTGQNNQPQH
>TRBV6-5|TRBJ2-3
ATQVGGTDTQY
>TRBV21-1|TRBJ1-2
ASSFERCGTGGRYGYT
>TRBV5-4|TRBJ2-3
ASSGPGGGSTDTQY
>TRBV9|TRBJ2-2
ASSETSGGRVNTGELF
>TRBV5-1|TRBJ2-2
ASSYGPGNTGELF
>TRBV3-1/TRBV3-2|TRBJ2-5
ASSPRGGRETQY
>TRBV14|TRBJ2-5
ASSHPTRTKETQY
>TRBV30|TRBJ2-5
AWGQQETQY
>TRBV6-2/TRBV6-3|TRBJ2-5
ASSYMTGDKETQY
>TRBV18|TRBJ1-2
ASSPPRAAQDYGYT
>TRBV7-9|TRBJ1-6
ASSLGTKNSPLH
>TRBV15|TRBJ2-2
ATSRGDGGQGNTGELF
>TRBV3-1/TRBV3-2|TRBJ1-4
ASSPRTVGTFSTNEKLF
>TRBV19|TRBJ1-5
ASSIRDSNQPQH
>TRBV9|TRBJ1-1
ASRSRDTNTEAF
>TRBV7-9|TRBJ1-1
ASSLLNRDLIWTEAF
>TRBV10-1|TRBJ2-5
ASSESGQGRSETQY
>TRBV6-5|TRBJ2-1
ASSSGTSGYNEQF
>TRBV3-1/TRBV3-2|TRBJ2-1
ASSLGGDGNEQF
>TRBV7-9|TRBJ1-3
ASSSGGNTIY
>TRBV1|TRBJ2-3
TSSLSGGADTQY
>TRBV19|TRBJ2-1
ASSIESGDSYNEQF
>TRBV20-1|TRBJ1-6
SASQTVLGSPLH
>TRBV29-1|TRBJ1-4
SGYRPLEGKLF
>TRBV6-5|TRBJ1-5
ASSFYSNQPQH
>TRBV6-5|TRBJ1-1
ASSRYRRDNTEAF
>TRBV19|TRBJ1-1
ASSIGTEYTEAF
>TRBV9|TRBJ2-5
ASSQTGGETQY
>TRBV6-5|TRBJ1-1
ASSKRGNTEAF
>TRBV10-1|TRBJ1-1
ASRRTRQGVGEAF
>TRBV7-8|TRBJ1-4
ASSPLSLGGAGATNEKLF
>TRBV2|TRBJ2-1
ASSTYGHSTPNEQF
>TRBV9|TRBJ2-1
ASSVGGFNEQF
>TRBV30|TRBJ1-2
AWSLTTGEGYGYT
>TRBV10-3|TRBJ1-2
AIRGAWDYGYT